This TCR beta chain is drawn from a study of T cells after yellow fever vaccination. For the study at large: It was SMART-Seq v4 Ultra Low Input that prepared the fractions with low cell numbers.

The CDR3 extends over 13 amino acids. Deletions cut 2 bases from V and 6 bases from J, with 10 bases between. Germline lookup yields CDR1 MNHEY and CDR2 SVGAGI. Conversion of TCR transcripts into cDNA relied on 5'RACE template switching, which added a universal primer site and UMIs. Via MiXCR, TCRdb re-called the 5' RACE reads, giving one row per CDR3 protein. This sample has roughly 520,000 distinct CDR3 sequences, with around a fifth found just once. Broader study findings: Contaminants from the bulk population, in the form of abundant clonotypes, could be found in FACS-sorted repertoires.

This clonotype was seen repeatedly, ten times or more. The target antigen is unknown. Sequenced material: PBMCs, taken approximately 22 days after the first yellow fever vaccination. The V and J genes are TRBV6-5 and TRBJ2-5; D is ambiguous. The source of this sequence is a man between 18 and 29 years old who received the YFV17D yellow fever vaccine. The CDR3 loop reads CASSYGVDQTQYF. DNA for the CDR3: TGTGCCAGCAGTTACGGGGTAGACCAGACCCAGTACTTC.